These 13 T cell receptor beta chains came from one sample sequenced in a study of molecular identifiers for immune sequencing clone quantification. Each CDR3 protein is one row after TCRdb ran MiXCR on the PCR reads. The sample gives over 90,000 distinct CDR3 sequences, about 35% of which show up once; roughly 9.7% is in the top ten. The specimen sequenced was naive CD8+ T cells from blood, with Jurkat cell RNA spiked in. The subset here: FACS-sorted CD8+CD4-CCR7+CD45RA+ naive T cells. These receptors came from a human donor in good health. Some libraries in this study had Jurkat cell RNA spiked in.

This clonotype was observed many times. The chain links TRBV20-1 to TRBJ2-7; D not resolved. Per germline, CDR1 DFQATT and CDR2 SNEGSKA (reference sequence). The CDR3 length is 14 residues. Trimming removed 6 bases at V and 3 bases at J, with 18 bases between. For the CDR3, the DNA is TGCAGTGCCAGCCCGAATGTAATTCTCTACGAGCAGTACTTC. Protein sequence: CSASPNVILYEQYF.

This clonotype was observed a handful of times. The V gene is TRBV12-3 or TRBV12-4, the J gene TRBJ1-1, with a weak D call TRBD1 (6 bases). V lost 6 bases, J lost 4 bases, and 9 bases lay in between. The length of the CDR3 is 12 residues. The CDR3 protein is CASSPGVTEAFF. CDR3 DNA sequence: TGTGCCAGCAGCCCAGGGGTCACTGAAGCTTTCTTT.

This clonotype was observed at least ten times. V usage is TRBV7-8 and J usage is TRBJ2-7; TRBD1 agrees at 8 bases. CDR1 and CDR2 from the germline V gene are SGHVS and FQNEAQ. J gave up 2 bases and V 5 bases, and 8 bases lay outside the gene matches. The CDR3 consists of 15 residues. The CDR3 region has the DNA TGTGCCAGCAGCCCAAGGGACAGGACGACCTACGAGCAGTACTTC. Translating it yields CASSPRDRTTYEQYF.

This clonotype has just a few counts. V gene TRBV28 combines with J gene TRBJ1-1; D is ambiguous. V was clipped by 2 bases and J by 3 bases, with 13 bases between them. The germline V gene encodes CDR1 MDHEN and CDR2 SYDVKM. The CDR3 covers 15 residues. The chain's CDR3 is CASSLRQPYYTEAFF. The CDR3 DNA is TGTGCCAGCAGTTTAAGGCAGCCGTATTACACTGAAGCTTTCTTT.

This clonotype was counted at least ten times. This chain uses TRBV4-1 with TRBJ2-2; no clear D. V lost 0 bases to trimming and J lost 4 bases, with 6 bases between them. This CDR3 has 14 residues. Germline CDR1 MGHRA, CDR2 YSYEKL. The CDR3 coding sequence is TGCGCCAGCAGCCAAGACGAGGCCACCGGGGAGCTGTTTTTT. Translating gives CASSQDEATGELFF.

This chain links TRBV6-6 with TRBJ2-7; no reliable D call. Trimming cost V 0 bases and J 0 bases, with 15 bases left between them. CDR1 and CDR2 (germline): MNHNY, SVGAGI (reference sequence). The CDR3 sequence is 17 residues long. The CDR3 reads CASSYSTVLSGSYEQYF. The CDR3 DNA follows: TGTGCCAGCAGTTACTCGACCGTTCTCAGTGGCTCCTACGAGCAGTACTTC.

With regard to this clonotype: A clone one base away is much larger, so this may be a read error. The chain has TRBV6-5 and TRBJ1-3; D is perhaps TRBD1 (5 bases). Germline CDR1 reads MNHEY; CDR2 reads SVGAGI. Trimming shortened V by 10 bases and J by 0 bases, and 13 bases separated the two germline ends. CDR3 length: 14 residues. The CDR3 loop reads CANSDSPSGNTIYF. The CDR3 DNA is TGTGCCAACAGCGACAGTCCCTCTGGAAACACCATATATTTT.

At least ten counts were recorded for this clonotype. The chain recombines TRBV28 with TRBJ1-2; a weak D match, TRBD1 (6 bases). The CDR3 length is 15 residues. V shed 5 bases and J shed 5 bases, with 18 bases lying between them. Germline-derived CDR1 and CDR2 are MDHEN and SYDVKM. CDR3 nucleotides: TGTGCCAGCAGTAAAACAGGGACTGCCCTGTATGGCTACACCTTC. Its translation: CASSKTGTALYGYTF.

CDR3 sequence: CASSLQLVNEQFF. CDR3 nucleotides: TGTGCCAGCAGTTTACAGCTAGTCAATGAGCAGTTCTTC. The gene calls are TRBV28 and TRBJ2-1, with D uncertain. The CDR3 consists of 13 residues. Germline CDR1 is MDHEN and CDR2 is SYDVKM. Between the trimmed V and J ends, which lost 2 bases and 6 bases, there was a span of 8 bases.

V and J are TRBV6-2 or TRBV6-3 and TRBJ2-7, with 8 bases fitting TRBD2. This CDR3 spans 17 amino acids. The germline CDR1 and CDR2 sequences are MNHEY and SVGEGT. J gave up 0 bases and V 0 bases, and 7 bases lay outside the gene matches. DNA for the CDR3: TGTGCCAGCAGTTACTCGAGATCTAGCGGGTTCTCCTACGAGCAGTACTTC. It yields the protein CASSYSRSSGFSYEQYF.

Ten or more counts support this clonotype. The genes are TRBV29-1 and TRBJ1-1; tentative D call: TRBD1 (5 bases). V lost 7 bases, J lost 6 bases, and 12 bases lay in between. The CDR3 covers 11 residues. Germline V gene lookup returns CDR1 SQVTM and CDR2 ANQGSEA. The CDR3 DNA sequence: TGCAGCGCGGGGGTTACAGCTGAAGCTTTCTTT. Protein: CSAGVTAEAFF.

This clonotype was observed a few times. V is TRBV7-6 and J is TRBJ2-7, with D maybe TRBD1 (6 bases). The germline CDR1 and CDR2 sequences are SGHVS and FNYEAQ. The CDR3 covers 13 residues. V was cut by 5 bases and J by 2 bases, with 10 bases left in between. CDR3 sequence reads: CASSPQGTYEQYF. CDR3 nucleotides: TGTGCCAGCAGCCCTCAGGGGACCTACGAGCAGTACTTC.

With respect to this clonotype: Relative to the germline gene, one junction end is altered; a read error may explain this. The chain recombines TRBV28 with TRBJ2-5; 8 bases match TRBD1. CDR1 and CDR2 from the germline V gene are MDHEN and SYDVKM. The CDR3 is 15 residues long. CDR3 loop: CASSPTQGAYMTQNF. The CDR3 DNA sequence: TGTGCCAGCAGTCCAACGCAGGGGGCTTATATGACCCAGAACTTC.